These 26 T cell receptor beta chains were sequenced from one sample in a study of T cell responses to AZD1222 COVID-19 vaccine. Repertoires were generated with immunoSEQ multiplex PCR, while TCRdb's copy carries only in-frame clones and drops some. The table includes 150,000 or so clones, around 91% detected once. Here the sequenced sample was peripheral blood, taken on day 0 of AZD1222 vaccination. The source is an adult in good health.

This clone turned up a few times. CDR3 nucleotide sequence: TGTGCCAGCAGCGAGCGGACAGGGAGGAACACTGAAGCTTTCTTT. The encoded protein is CASSERTGRNTEAFF. The chain employs TRBV11-2 and TRBJ1-1, with 8 bases lining up with TRBD1. CDR1 SGHAT and CDR2 FQNNGV come from the germline V gene. The V segment lost 5 bases and the J segment 1 base; nucleotides outside the gene matches: 6. This CDR3 has 15 amino acids.

The J gene is TRBJ2-7, the V gene TRBV7-2; TRBD1 matches at 9 bases. Per germline, CDR1 SGHTA and CDR2 FQGNSA. The CDR3 contains 14 residues. The V segment lost 5 bases and the J segment 4 bases; nucleotides outside the gene matches: 6. The CDR3 region is CASSPQGQGYEQYF. The CDR3 DNA reads as TGTGCCAGCAGCCCACAAGGACAGGGGTACGAGCAGTACTTC. Full variable domain (missing parts from reference TRBV7-2 and TRBJ2-7): GAGVSQSPSNKVTEKGKDVELRCDPISGHTALYWYRQSLGQGLEFLIYFQGNSAPDKSGLPSDRFSAERTGGSVSTLTIQRTQQEDSAVYLCASSPQGQGYEQYFGPGTRLTVT.

The rearrangement uses TRBV4-3 and TRBJ1-2, with D unresolved. Trimming shortened V by 4 bases and J by 8 bases, and 23 bases separated the two germline ends. Germline CDR1 and CDR2: LGHNA and YSLEER. The CDR3 runs to 16 residues. CDR3: CASSPHRGQQFYGYTF. The CDR3 DNA reads as TGCGCCAGCAGCCCTCACCGGGGTCAGCAATTCTACGGCTACACCTTC.

This clone has only one observation. This rearrangement joins TRBV5-4 to TRBJ1-4; D unclear. The CDR3 totals 15 residues. Germline CDR1 and CDR2: SGHNT and YYREEE (reference sequence). Trimming removed 1 base from V and 7 bases from J, with 14 bases in between. The DNA of the CDR3 is TGTGCCAGCAGCTTGCGAAAGGTCGGAGGTGAAAAACTGTTTTTT. It codes for CASSLRKVGGEKLFF.

The V call is TRBV15, the J call TRBJ1-5; TRBD1 might be the D (5 bases). The CDR3 runs 18 residues. Trimming took off 0 bases at V and 0 bases at J, with 15 bases between the two ends. The germline V gene encodes CDR1 LNHNV and CDR2 YYDKDF (reference sequence). CDR3 sequence reads: CATSRDPTTVHSNQPQHF. The CDR3 bases are TGTGCCACCAGCAGAGATCCCACGACAGTCCATAGCAATCAGCCCCAGCATTTT. The whole variable domain, filled in from reference TRBV15 and TRBJ1-5, reads DAMVIQNPRYQVTQFGKPVTLSCSQTLNHNVMYWYQQKSSQAPKLLFHYYDKDFNNEADTPDNFQSRRPNTSFCFLDIRSPGLGDTAMYLCATSRDPTTVHSNQPQHFGDGTRLSIL.

The chain employs TRBV13 and TRBJ2-5, with a weak D call TRBD1 (5 bases). Germline CDR1 PRHDT, CDR2 FYEKMQ (reference sequence). The CDR3 has 16 residues. With 2 bases removed from V and 2 bases from J, the gap between germline ends came to 15 bases. In DNA, the CDR3 is TGTGCCAGCAGCTTATTCAGGGTATCGCCGCAAGAGACCCAGTACTTC. Translating gives CASSLFRVSPQETQYF.

J is TRBJ1-2 and V is TRBV5-1, with D hard to call. Germline lookup yields CDR1 SGHRS and CDR2 YFSETQ. The CDR3 extends over 14 amino acids. Trimming removed 0 bases from V and 0 bases from J, with 6 bases in between. CDR3 region: CASSLADTNYGYTF. Written as DNA, the CDR3 is TGCGCCAGCAGCTTGGCCGACACTAACTATGGCTACACCTTC.

The V gene is TRBV9, the J gene TRBJ2-4; D is perhaps TRBD1 or TRBD2 (5 bases each). Looked up from germline, CDR1 is SGDLS and CDR2 is YYNGEE. V shed 4 bases and J shed 0 bases, with 11 bases lying between them. CDR3 size: 15 residues. The CDR3 reads CASSRDGKAKNIQYF. The CDR3 nucleotides are TGTGCCAGCAGCCGGGACGGAAAAGCCAAAAACATTCAGTACTTC.

The genes are TRBV27 and TRBJ2-2; 12 bases are shared with TRBD2. The V gene end was trimmed by 0 bases and the J gene end by 8 bases; junction bases not matched to a gene: 4. Germline CDR1 and CDR2: MNHEY and SMNVEV (reference sequence). CDR3 size: 16 residues. For the CDR3, the DNA is TGTGCCAGCAGTTTATCGAGACTAGCGGGAGTAGGGGAGCTGTTTTTT. Its translation is CASSLSRLAGVGELFF.

V and J are TRBV3-1 (or the pseudogene TRBV3-2) and TRBJ2-7; no reliable D call. Trimming shortened V by 0 bases and J by 6 bases, and 18 bases separated the two germline ends. CDR1 LGHDT and CDR2 YNNKEL come from the germline V gene (reference sequence). The CDR3 has 16 residues. In nucleotides, the CDR3 is TGTGCCAGCAGCCAAGAATCCCGGGCACCCCCTACCGAGCAGTACTTC. Translating gives CASSQESRAPPTEQYF.

The V gene is TRBV10-3, the J gene TRBJ2-2; 9 bases agree with TRBD1. Trimming at V came to 4 bases and at J to 10 bases, leaving 7 bases not matched to a gene. This CDR3 contains 14 residues. Germline loops: CDR1 ENHRY, CDR2 SYGVKD. CDR3 amino acids: CAISGTTGGKELFF. CDR3 DNA sequence: TGTGCCATCAGTGGGACGACAGGGGGGAAGGAGCTGTTTTTT.

This clone has at least ten counts. The chain links TRBV6-4 to TRBJ2-2, with no clear D. CDR1 MRHNA and CDR2 SNTAGT come from the germline V gene. Trimming stripped 0 bases from V and 5 bases from J, with 7 bases between. This CDR3 region has 14 residues. The CDR3 coding sequence is TGTGCCAGCAGTGACTCGAACCCGACCGGGGAGCTGTTTTTT. Encoded protein: CASSDSNPTGELFF.

This rearrangement joins TRBV5-1 to TRBJ2-5; TRBD1 might be the D (5 bases). The CDR3 totals 16 residues. In germline, CDR1 is SGHRS, CDR2 YFSETQ. V lost 0 bases, J lost 2 bases, and 14 bases lay in between. CDR3 loop: CASSLGLTVSQETQYF. In DNA, the CDR3 is TGCGCCAGCAGCTTGGGATTGACAGTTTCTCAAGAGACCCAGTACTTC.

This clone was seen only once. The V gene is TRBV15, the J gene TRBJ2-7; TRBD1 matches 7 bases. Germline CDR1 LNHNV, CDR2 YYDKDF (reference sequence). This CDR3 has 14 amino acids. The V gene end was trimmed by 9 bases and the J gene end by 0 bases; junction bases not matched to a gene: 8. CDR3 in amino acids: CATKRDRSSYEQYF. DNA of the CDR3: TGTGCCACAAAACGGGACAGATCCTCCTACGAGCAGTACTTC.

The chain is built from TRBV7-9 and TRBJ2-2; possibly TRBD1 for D (8 bases). V lost 6 bases and J 4 bases, leaving 21 bases between the germline ends. Germline V CDR1 and CDR2: SEHNR, FQNEAQ (reference sequence). The CDR3 length is 17 residues. CDR3 protein: CASRADRGGSGTGELFF. The CDR3, as DNA: TGTGCCAGCAGAGCCGACAGGGGAGGGTCGGGCACCGGGGAGCTGTTTTTT. Full variable domain (outside the CDR3, taken from reference TRBV7-9 and TRBJ2-2): DTGVSQNPRHKITKRGQNVTFRCDPISEHNRLYWYRQTLGQGPEFLTYFQNEAQLEKSRLLSDRFSAERPKGSFSTLEIQRTEQGDSAMYLCASRADRGGSGTGELFFGEGSRLTVL.

The V call is TRBV5-1, the J call TRBJ1-1; tentative D call: TRBD1 (5 bases). The CDR3 length is 13 residues. Trimming cost V 4 bases and J 1 base, with 8 bases left between them. From germline, CDR1 is SGHRS and CDR2 YFSETQ. CDR3 sequence: CASSPGQNTEAFF. DNA of the CDR3: TGCGCCAGCAGCCCTGGACAGAACACTGAAGCTTTCTTT. Filled out from reference TRBV5-1 and TRBJ1-1, the complete variable domain reads KAGVTQTPRYLIKTRGQQVTLSCSPISGHRSVSWYQQTPGQGLQFLFEYFSETQRNKGNFPGRFSGRQFSNSRSEMNVSTLELGDSALYLCASSPGQNTEAFFGQGTRLTVV.

The rearrangement uses TRBV5-4 and TRBJ1-4; 7 bases are shared with TRBD1. Looked up from germline, CDR1 is SGHNT and CDR2 is YYREEE (reference sequence). Trimming took 3 bases from V and 5 from J; bases not matched to a gene: 10. The CDR3 has 16 residues. The CDR3 DNA reads TGTGCCAGCAGCTCCGGGACAGAGAGATGGAATGAAAAACTGTTTTTT. Protein: CASSSGTERWNEKLFF. The complete variable domain, with remaining parts taken from reference TRBV5-4 and TRBJ1-4, reads ETGVTQSPTHLIKTRGQQVTLRCSSQSGHNTVSWYQQALGQGPQFIFQYYREEENGRGNFPPRFSGLQFPNYSSELNVNALELDDSALYLCASSSGTERWNEKLFFGSGTQLSVL.

The chain links TRBV7-8 to TRBJ2-1; D may match TRBD1 or TRBD2 (6 bases each). V shed 6 bases and J shed 4 bases, with 19 bases lying between them. The CDR3 sequence is 16 residues long. Looked up from germline, CDR1 is SGHVS and CDR2 is FQNEAQ. The CDR3 loop is CASSFREGGSYNEQFF. The CDR3 region has the DNA TGTGCCAGCAGTTTTCGAGAGGGGGGTAGTTACAATGAGCAGTTCTTC.

The rearrangement uses TRBV11-3 and TRBJ1-1; a weak D match, TRBD1 (5 bases). The CDR3 loop spans 13 amino acids. In germline, CDR1 is SGHNT, CDR2 YENEEA. V was cut by 1 base and J by 4 bases, with 7 bases left in between. Written as DNA, the CDR3 is TGTGCCAGCAGCTTAGCGGGGGGCACTGAAGCTTTCTTT. Protein sequence: CASSLAGGTEAFF.

V gene TRBV7-2 combines with J gene TRBJ1-3; 7 bases fit TRBD1. Germline V gene sequence: CDR1 SGHTA, CDR2 FQGNSA. The CDR3 contains 18 residues. V shed 5 bases and J 3 bases; nucleotides not matched to a gene: 16. The CDR3 reads CASSPPGRGGAYGNTIYF. CDR3 in DNA: TGTGCCAGCAGCCCGCCGGGAAGAGGGGGCGCCTATGGAAACACCATATATTTT.

V gene TRBV2 combines with J gene TRBJ1-4, with D unresolved. The V and J ends lost 7 bases and 8 bases respectively, with 11 bases between them. The CDR3 loop spans 12 amino acids. Germline-derived CDR1 and CDR2 are SNHLY and FYNNEI. The CDR3 sequence is CASTPMGEKLFF. The CDR3 nucleotides are TGTGCCAGCACCCCGATGGGGGAAAAACTGTTTTTT.

The CDR3: CASSLTGPGNTIYF. In DNA form, the CDR3 reads TGTGCCAGTAGTCTAACAGGTCCTGGAAACACCATATATTTT. This chain joins TRBV19 and TRBJ1-3, with D possibly TRBD1 on 5 matching bases. This CDR3 comprises 14 residues. V was clipped by 5 bases and J by 2 bases, with 10 bases between them. Germline CDR1 reads LNHDA; CDR2 reads SQIVND (reference sequence).

The V gene is TRBV6-2 or TRBV6-3, the J gene TRBJ2-2; TRBD1 matches at 10 bases. The trim removed 5 bases at V and 6 bases at J, leaving 3 bases unmatched. The CDR3 sequence is 14 residues long. CDR1 and CDR2 from the germline V gene are MNHEY and SVGEGT. The CDR3, as DNA: TGTGCCAGCAGTCCCGGGACAGGGGCCGGGGAGCTGTTTTTT. Amino acids: CASSPGTGAGELFF.

This clone appeared a few times. The rearrangement uses TRBV7-2 and TRBJ2-7; TRBD2 matches at 14 bases. J gave up 4 bases and V 5 bases, and 7 bases lay outside the gene matches. CDR3 length equals 16 residues. Germline assignment: CDR1 SGHTA and CDR2 FQGNSA. CDR3 in DNA: TGTGCCAGCAGCCTCGGACTAGCGGGAGGACGGTACGAGCAGTACTTC. It is translated as CASSLGLAGGRYEQYF.

Turning to this clone: The same CDR3 can be traced to other DNA sequences in this sample. The chain recombines TRBV7-2 with TRBJ1-5; the D gene is possibly TRBD1 (5 bases). Trimming cost V 3 bases and J 5 bases, with 11 bases left between them. CDR1 is SGHTA and CDR2 is FQGNSA in the germline V gene. The CDR3 spans 14 residues. CDR3: CASSFGGRDQPQHF. As DNA, the CDR3 is TGTGCCAGCAGCTTCGGGGGAAGGGATCAGCCCCAGCATTTT.

V gene TRBV5-6 combines with J gene TRBJ1-1; 7 nucleotides match TRBD1. V dropped 4 bases and J dropped 4; count of bases not matched to a gene: 10. The CDR3 has 15 residues. Germline values: CDR1 SGHDT, CDR2 YYEEEE. CDR3: CASSPVGGGGTEAFF. The CDR3 nucleotides read TGTGCCAGCAGCCCTGTCGGAGGGGGCGGCACTGAAGCTTTCTTT.